This TCR beta chain originates from a study of blood T cell repertoires in COVID-19. As for the study in general: Samples taken during acute and convalescent COVID-19 were collected in the United States, Italy and Spain. The analysed material was cDNA or gDNA that came from T cells, B-cell-depleted T cells, or PBMCs.

Study processing details: Amplification of reference gene primers provided the estimated nucleated cell counts. TCRdb's table, derived via immunoSEQ multiplex PCR, lists solely in-frame clones and lacks some. The D gene and trimming were derived from the DNA, and the V and J assignments and clone size from that table. Of approximately 190,000 clones listed, roughly four fifths are singletons. The J segment lost 1 base and the V segment lost 3 bases, leaving 10 bases of the junction unmatched. The CDR3 totals 17 residues. Per germline, CDR1 SGHDN and CDR2 FVKESK. The TCR sequence derives from a woman between 40 and 55 years old with acute or convalescent COVID-19. V gene TRBV14 combines with J gene TRBJ2-7; 9 bases match TRBD2. Sequencing was performed on peripheral blood. Here the CDR3 reads CASSHNWGLAGSYEQYF. In DNA, the CDR3 is TGTGCCAGCAGCCATAACTGGGGCCTAGCGGGATCCTACGAGCAGTACTTC.